These T cell receptor beta chains were read from a single sample in a study of T-cell reconstitution after alpha-beta-depleted transplantation in children. TCRdb analysed the PCR reads with MiXCR anew, one entry per CDR3 protein. The repertoire consists of about 210,000 distinct CDR3 sequences, with approximately 17% occurring once and the leading ten covering just under 45%. The source was PBMCs, mostly from graft donor cells, collected 360 days after TCRalphabeta/CD19-depleted stem cell transplant. All receptors come from a male patient aged 2 to 9 who had a stem cell transplant for acute lymphoblastic leukemia, so the T cells may come from the graft donor. CDR3s include the opening cysteine and the closing phenylalanine or tryptophan. A D gene is named only where the DNA matches it firmly. Size values are once, few and many counts, or a class for expanded clones, and some rows have none.

V	J	size	D	DNA	CDR3
TRBV5-6	TRBJ2-4	many	TRBD2	TGTGCCAGCAGCCCACGCGGGAGAAACATTCAGTACTTC	CASSPRGRNIQYF
TRBV29-1	TRBJ2-7	.	TRBD1	TGCAGCGTTCTTCAGGGGGCATACGAGCAGTACTTC	CSVLQGAYEQYF
TRBV5-6	TRBJ2-6	.	.	TGTGCCAGCAGCCCCTTCACAAGGGACCCTGGGGCCAACGTCCTGACTTTC	CASSPFTRDPGANVLTF
TRBV18	TRBJ2-2	few	.	TGTGCCAGCTCACCCGGGACTTTCGCGAACACCGGGGAGCTGTTTTTT	CASSPGTFANTGELFF
TRBV6-5	TRBJ2-3	.	.	TGTGCCAGCAGATTACGGGGGGCCGGGACAGATACGCAGTATTTT	CASRLRGAGTDTQYF
TRBV5-6	TRBJ2-4	.	.	TGTGCCAGCAGCTTGGACCCAGGGACCAAAAACATTCAGTACTTC	CASSLDPGTKNIQYF
TRBV20-1	TRBJ2-1	.	.	TGCAGTGCTAGTAACTTCCGGGGCTGGTCGGGCAATGAGCAGTTCTTC	CSASNFRGWSGNEQFF
TRBV29-1	TRBJ1-2	.	.	TGCAGCGTTGAGGCGACCATGGGGGGCTACACCTTC	CSVEATMGGYTF
TRBV11-3	TRBJ1-1	large	TRBD1	TGTGCCAGCAGCCCGCGGACAGGAGAGGCTTTCTTT	CASSPRTGEAFF
TRBV9	TRBJ2-1	.	.	TGTGCCAGCAGCGGGCGTCGGCAGTTCTTC	CASSGRRQFF
TRBV20-1	TRBJ2-1	many	TRBD2	TGCAGTGCTCGGACTAGCGGGGCCAATGAGCAGTTCTTC	CSARTSGANEQFF
TRBV12-3/TRBV12-4	TRBJ1-1	few	.	TGTGCCAGCAGTCCCTCCTGGGGGCCCACTGAAGCTTTCTTT	CASSPSWGPTEAFF
TRBV6-2/TRBV6-3	TRBJ2-5	few	.	TGTGCCAGCACCCTAGTAAGGGGATACCAAGAGACCCAGTACTTC	CASTLVRGYQETQYF
TRBV11-1	TRBJ2-1	once	TRBD2	TGTGCCAGCAGCTTCCGCGGCGGGGGGGCGTTCGTATACAATGAGCAGTTCTTC	CASSFRGGGAFVYNEQFF
TRBV12-3/TRBV12-4	TRBJ2-1	few	.	TGTGCCAGCAGCCGAACTGAGTTGGATGAGCAGTTCTTC	CASSRTELDEQFF
TRBV4-2	TRBJ2-7	few	TRBD1	TGTGCCAGCAGCCAAGGGACAGGGGCCGAGCAGTACTTC	CASSQGTGAEQYF
TRBV7-9	TRBJ2-1	.	TRBD1	TGTGCCAGCAGCCCTACGAAGACAGGGGTACGATACAATGAGCAGTTCTTC	CASSPTKTGVRYNEQFF
TRBV7-8	TRBJ2-7	few	.	TGTGCCAGCAGCCCTAAGTTCGGACGTAACGAGCAGTACTTC	CASSPKFGRNEQYF
TRBV10-3	TRBJ2-2	many	.	TGTGCCACTCGGGGGAGACTAGCGAACACCGGGGAGCTGTTTTTT	CATRGRLANTGELFF
TRBV29-1	TRBJ1-2	many	.	TGCAGCGCTGCCTCAGGGCGGGATGGCTACACCTTC	CSAASGRDGYTF
TRBV5-1	TRBJ2-7	.	.	TGCGCCAGCAGCTTGGGCAGGAGCCCCTACGAGCAGTACTTC	CASSLGRSPYEQYF
TRBV28	TRBJ2-6	.	.	TGTGCCAGCAGCGAAAGGCAGGGGACGCGAGGGGCCAACGTCCTGACTTTC	CASSERQGTRGANVLTF
TRBV5-1	TRBJ1-4	.	.	TGCGCCAGCAGCTTCGTTGGGGGAGGCAATAATGAAAAACTGTTTTTT	CASSFVGGGNNEKLFF
TRBV28	TRBJ2-3	.	TRBD2	TGTGCCAGCAGAACCATGCGGGGGGGCGTCGGCACAGATACGCAGTATTTT	CASRTMRGGVGTDTQYF
TRBV12-3/TRBV12-4	TRBJ2-1	.	TRBD2	TGTGCCAGCAGTTTCCGGACTAGCGGGAACAATGAGCAGTTCTTC	CASSFRTSGNNEQFF
TRBV25-1	TRBJ2-7	few	TRBD2	TGTGCCAGCAGTGAGACTAGCGGGAGGGACGAGCAGTACTTC	CASSETSGRDEQYF
TRBV5-1	TRBJ2-1	.	TRBD2	TGCGCCAGCAGCTTGGAACTCTCGAGCGGGGGGGCCTTGAATGAGCAGTTCTTC	CASSLELSSGGALNEQFF
TRBV11-2	TRBJ2-7	few	TRBD2	TGTGCCAGCAGCTCTGGACTAGCTAAAGACGAGCAGTACTTC	CASSSGLAKDEQYF
TRBV24-1	TRBJ2-1	few	.	TGTGCCACCAGCGCGACGGATGAGCAGTTCTTC	CATSATDEQFF
TRBV28	TRBJ2-7	.	TRBD2	TGTGCCAGCAGACCTAGCGGGGCTCTCTACGAGCAGTACTTC	CASRPSGALYEQYF
TRBV6-2/TRBV6-3	TRBJ1-5	few	.	TGTGCCAGCAGGAGCCAGGGATTGGGCGGCAATCAGCCCCAGCATTTT	CASRSQGLGGNQPQHF
TRBV12-3/TRBV12-4	TRBJ2-6	.	.	TGTGCCAGCAGTTTAGCGCTTCCGGCAGCTGCCAACGTCCTGACTTTC	CASSLALPAAANVLTF
TRBV9	TRBJ2-2	few	.	TGTGCCAGCAGCGTAGGGAACAGGGTTTCCAGCGGGGAGCTGTTTTTT	CASSVGNRVSSGELFF
TRBV5-1	TRBJ2-4	.	TRBD1	TGCGCCAGCAGCCTGGGGAGTGGGACAGGAAAAAACATTCAGTACTTC	CASSLGSGTGKNIQYF
TRBV28	TRBJ2-3	few	.	TGTGCCAGCAGTCTAGAGGGCGCCACAGATACGCAGTATTTT	CASSLEGATDTQYF
TRBV10-3	TRBJ2-7	.	.	TGTGCCATCAGCCCGGGGTACGAGCAGTACTTC	CAISPGYEQYF
TRBV12-3/TRBV12-4	TRBJ2-3	many	.	TGTGCCAGCACCCTGGGGGGCGGGTCGGATACGCAGTATTTT	CASTLGGGSDTQYF
TRBV5-5	TRBJ2-7	.	.	TGTGCCAGCAGCTTTACGACCCTTTGGGAGCAGTACTTC	CASSFTTLWEQYF
TRBV12-3/TRBV12-4	TRBJ2-2	.	.	TGTGCCAGCAGTTTTGTTTGGACAGCGAACACCGGGGAGCTGTTTTTT	CASSFVWTANTGELFF
TRBV10-3	TRBJ2-3	.	.	TGTGCCATCAGTCCCGGGCAGGGCCGTTTTGATACGCAGTATTTT	CAISPGQGRFDTQYF
TRBV10-3	TRBJ2-3	.	.	TGTGCCATCACTGGCGGGAGCACAGATACGCAGTATTTT	CAITGGSTDTQYF
TRBV20-1	TRBJ2-1	few	TRBD2	TGCAGTGCTGATAGCGGGGGGGCTTGGGATGAGCAGTTCTTC	CSADSGGAWDEQFF
TRBV10-3	TRBJ2-1	few	TRBD2	TGTGCCATCAGTGTGGAACTAGCGGGGCCCATGCTCTCCTACAATGAGCAGTTCTTC	CAISVELAGPMLSYNEQFF
TRBV20-1	TRBJ2-5	.	.	TGCAGTGGTACGAGTGCGGGGTTGGAAGAGACCCAGTACTTC	CSGTSAGLEETQYF
TRBV15	TRBJ1-2	many	.	TGTGCCACCAGCTATACCGGGACTTCCAACTATGGCTACACCTTC	CATSYTGTSNYGYTF
TRBV6-2/TRBV6-3	TRBJ1-1	.	.	TGTGCCAGCAGTTACGAACGTCTCGCTTTCTTT	CASSYERLAFF